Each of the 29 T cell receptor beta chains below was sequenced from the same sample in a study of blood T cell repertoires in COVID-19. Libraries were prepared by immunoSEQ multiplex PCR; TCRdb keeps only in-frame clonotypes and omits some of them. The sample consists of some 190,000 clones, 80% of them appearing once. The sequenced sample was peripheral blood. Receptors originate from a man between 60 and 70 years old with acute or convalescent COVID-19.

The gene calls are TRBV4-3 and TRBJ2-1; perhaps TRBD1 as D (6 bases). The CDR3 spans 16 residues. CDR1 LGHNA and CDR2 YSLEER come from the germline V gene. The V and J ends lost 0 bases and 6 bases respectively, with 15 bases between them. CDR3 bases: TGCGCCAGCAGCCAAGATGCCACAGGGACCCGCAATGAGCAGTTCTTC. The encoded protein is CASSQDATGTRNEQFF.

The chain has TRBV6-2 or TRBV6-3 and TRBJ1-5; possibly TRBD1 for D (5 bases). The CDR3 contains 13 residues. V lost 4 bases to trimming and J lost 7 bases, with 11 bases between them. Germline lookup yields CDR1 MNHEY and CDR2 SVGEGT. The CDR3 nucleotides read TGTGCCAGCAGTTTTGGGGGAGGCCAGCCCCAGCATTTT. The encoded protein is CASSFGGGQPQHF.

The CDR3 nucleotides are TGTGCCAGCAGCTTAGGAGGGACTAGCGGATACAATGAGCAGTTCTTC. Protein: CASSLGGTSGYNEQFF. This chain links TRBV13 with TRBJ2-1, with 11 bases lining up with TRBD2. The ends lost 0 bases at V and 4 bases at J; junction bases unmatched: 2. This CDR3 is built from 16 residues. CDR1 and CDR2 from the germline V gene are PRHDT and FYEKMQ (reference sequence).

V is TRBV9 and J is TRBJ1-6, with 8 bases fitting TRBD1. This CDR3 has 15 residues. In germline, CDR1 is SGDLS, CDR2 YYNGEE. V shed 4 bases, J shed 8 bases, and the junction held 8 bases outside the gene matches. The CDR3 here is CASSPRTGSDSPLHF. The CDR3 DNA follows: TGTGCCAGCAGCCCCCGGACAGGGTCGGATTCACCCCTCCACTTT.

DNA for the CDR3: TGTGCCAGCAGTCCCCCCCCTAGCGGCGGACCGGGGAGGGAGCAGTACTTC. Its protein is CASSPPPSGGPGREQYF. This chain uses TRBV27 with TRBJ2-7; TRBD2 matches 7 bases. This CDR3 has 17 amino acids. The V and J ends lost 5 bases and 7 bases, in that order; junction bases with no gene match: 20. CDR1 is MNHEY, CDR2 SMNVEV, per germline (reference sequence).

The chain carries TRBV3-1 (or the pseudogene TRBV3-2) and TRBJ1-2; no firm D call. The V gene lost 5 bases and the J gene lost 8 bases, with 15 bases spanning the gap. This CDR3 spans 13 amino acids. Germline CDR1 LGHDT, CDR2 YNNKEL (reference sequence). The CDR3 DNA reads TGTGCCAGCAGCTTCGAATCGTCCAGGGGCTACACCTTC. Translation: CASSFESSRGYTF.

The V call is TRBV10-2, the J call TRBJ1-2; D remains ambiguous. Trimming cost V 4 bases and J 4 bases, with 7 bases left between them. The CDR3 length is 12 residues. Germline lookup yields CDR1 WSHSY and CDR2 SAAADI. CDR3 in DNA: TGCGCCAGCAGTGTCGGAGCCTATGGCTACACCTTC. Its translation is CASSVGAYGYTF.

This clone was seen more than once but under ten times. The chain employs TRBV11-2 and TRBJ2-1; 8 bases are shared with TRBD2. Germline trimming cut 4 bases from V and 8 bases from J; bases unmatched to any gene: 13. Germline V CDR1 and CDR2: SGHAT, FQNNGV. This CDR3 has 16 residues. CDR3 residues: CASSSLRGGRIHEQFF. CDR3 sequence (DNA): TGTGCCAGCAGCTCTCTTCGGGGCGGGAGGATCCATGAGCAGTTCTTC.

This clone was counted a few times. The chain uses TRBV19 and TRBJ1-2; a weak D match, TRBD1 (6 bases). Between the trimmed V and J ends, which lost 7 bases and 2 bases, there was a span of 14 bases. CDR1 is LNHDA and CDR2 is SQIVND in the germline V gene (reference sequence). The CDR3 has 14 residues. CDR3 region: CASKGTGQNYGYTF. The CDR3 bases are TGTGCCAGTAAGGGAACAGGGCAGAACTATGGCTACACCTTC.

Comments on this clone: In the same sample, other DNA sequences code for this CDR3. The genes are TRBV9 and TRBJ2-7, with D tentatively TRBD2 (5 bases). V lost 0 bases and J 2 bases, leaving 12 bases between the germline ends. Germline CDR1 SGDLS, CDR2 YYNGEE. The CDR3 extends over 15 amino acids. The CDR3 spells CASSVGSSSTYEQYF. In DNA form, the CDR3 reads TGTGCCAGCAGCGTAGGGTCTAGCTCTACCTACGAGCAGTACTTC.

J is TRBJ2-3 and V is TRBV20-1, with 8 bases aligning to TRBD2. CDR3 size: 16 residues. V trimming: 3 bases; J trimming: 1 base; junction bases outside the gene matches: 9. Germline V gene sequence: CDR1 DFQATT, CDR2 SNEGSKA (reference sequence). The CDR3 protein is CSASRGGGFGTDTQYF. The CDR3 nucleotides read TGCAGTGCTAGTAGGGGCGGGGGGTTTGGCACAGATACGCAGTATTTT.

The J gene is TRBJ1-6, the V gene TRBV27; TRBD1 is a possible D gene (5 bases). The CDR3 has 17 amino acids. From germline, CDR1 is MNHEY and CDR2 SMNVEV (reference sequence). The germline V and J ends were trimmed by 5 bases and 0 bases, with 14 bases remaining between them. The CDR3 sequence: CASSPPGGSSYNSPLHF. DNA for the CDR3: TGTGCCAGCAGTCCACCTGGGGGGAGCTCCTATAATTCACCCCTCCACTTT.

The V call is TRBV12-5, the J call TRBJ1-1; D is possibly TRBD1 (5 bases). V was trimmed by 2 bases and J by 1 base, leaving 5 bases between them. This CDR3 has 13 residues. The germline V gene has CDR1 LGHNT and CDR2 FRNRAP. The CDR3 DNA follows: TGTGCTAGTGGTTTGACAGGGAACACTGAAGCTTTCTTT. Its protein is CASGLTGNTEAFF.

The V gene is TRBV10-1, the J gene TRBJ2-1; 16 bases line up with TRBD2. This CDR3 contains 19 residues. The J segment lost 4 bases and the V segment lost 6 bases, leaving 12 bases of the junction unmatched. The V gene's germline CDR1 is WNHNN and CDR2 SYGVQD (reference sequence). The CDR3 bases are TGCGCCAGCAGCCTCCAGACCGGGACTAGCGGGAGGGGTTACAATGAGCAGTTCTTC. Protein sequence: CASSLQTGTSGRGYNEQFF.

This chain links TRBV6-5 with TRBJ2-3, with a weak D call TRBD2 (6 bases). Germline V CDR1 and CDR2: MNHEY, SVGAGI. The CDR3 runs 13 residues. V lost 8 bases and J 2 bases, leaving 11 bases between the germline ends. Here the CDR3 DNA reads TGTGCCAGCCAGGGACTTCCCACAGATACGCAGTATTTT. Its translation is CASQGLPTDTQYF.

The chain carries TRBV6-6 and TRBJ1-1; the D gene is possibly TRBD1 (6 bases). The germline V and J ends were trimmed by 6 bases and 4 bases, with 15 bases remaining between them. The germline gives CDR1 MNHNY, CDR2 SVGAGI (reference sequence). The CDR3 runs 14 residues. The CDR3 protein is CASREQGSGTEAFF. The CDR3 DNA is TGTGCCAGCAGAGAACAGGGATCTGGCACTGAAGCTTTCTTT.

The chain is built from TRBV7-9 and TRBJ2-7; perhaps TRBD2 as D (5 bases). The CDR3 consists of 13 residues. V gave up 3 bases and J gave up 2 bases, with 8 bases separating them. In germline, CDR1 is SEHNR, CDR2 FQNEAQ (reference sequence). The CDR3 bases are TGTGCCAGCAGCTTCTCCGGGGCCTACGAGCAGTACTTC. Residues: CASSFSGAYEQYF.

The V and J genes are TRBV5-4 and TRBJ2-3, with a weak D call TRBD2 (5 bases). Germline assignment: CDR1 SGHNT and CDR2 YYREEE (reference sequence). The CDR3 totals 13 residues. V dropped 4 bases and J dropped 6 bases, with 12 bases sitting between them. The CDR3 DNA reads TGTGCCAGCAGCCCAGACTACGGCGATACGCAGTATTTT. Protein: CASSPDYGDTQYF.

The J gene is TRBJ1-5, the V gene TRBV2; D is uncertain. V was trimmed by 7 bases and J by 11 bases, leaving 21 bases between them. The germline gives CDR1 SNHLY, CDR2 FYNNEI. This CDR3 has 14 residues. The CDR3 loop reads CASKTDGAGSSQHF. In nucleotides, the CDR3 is TGTGCCAGCAAGACGGACGGAGCGGGGTCGTCCCAGCATTTT.

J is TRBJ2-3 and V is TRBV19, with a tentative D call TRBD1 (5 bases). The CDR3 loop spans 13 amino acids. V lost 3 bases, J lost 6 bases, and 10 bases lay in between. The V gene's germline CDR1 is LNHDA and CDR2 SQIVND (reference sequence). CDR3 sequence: CASSIRVGDTQYF. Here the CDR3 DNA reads TGTGCCAGTAGTATCAGGGTGGGTGATACGCAGTATTTT.

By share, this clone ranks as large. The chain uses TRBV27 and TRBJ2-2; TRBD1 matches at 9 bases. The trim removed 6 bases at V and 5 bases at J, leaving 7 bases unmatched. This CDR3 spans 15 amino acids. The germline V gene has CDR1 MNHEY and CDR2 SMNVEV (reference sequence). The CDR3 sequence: CASSNTGGATGELFF. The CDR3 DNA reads TGTGCCAGCAGCAATACAGGGGGCGCAACCGGGGAGCTGTTTTTT.

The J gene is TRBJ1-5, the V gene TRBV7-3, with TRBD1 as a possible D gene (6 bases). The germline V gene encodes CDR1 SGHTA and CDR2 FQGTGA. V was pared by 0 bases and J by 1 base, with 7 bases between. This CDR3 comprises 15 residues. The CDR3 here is CASSLTGGSNQPQHF. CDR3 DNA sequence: TGTGCCAGCAGCTTAACAGGGGGAAGCAATCAGCCCCAGCATTTT. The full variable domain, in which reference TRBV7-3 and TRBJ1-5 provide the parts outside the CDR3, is GAGVSQTPSNKVTEKGKYVELRCDPISGHTALYWYRQSLGQGPEFLIYFQGTGAADDSGLPNDRFFAVRPEGSVSTLKIQRTERGDSAVYLCASSLTGGSNQPQHFGDGTRLSIL.

CDR3 amino acids: CASSLKGQIDTEAFF. DNA for the CDR3: TGTGCCAGCAGCTTAAAGGGGCAGATAGACACTGAAGCTTTCTTT. The chain couples TRBV13 to TRBJ1-1, with D perhaps TRBD1 (5 bases). The CDR3 is made up of 15 amino acids. The germline V gene has CDR1 PRHDT and CDR2 FYEKMQ (reference sequence). V lost 2 bases and J 3 bases, leaving 13 bases between the germline ends.

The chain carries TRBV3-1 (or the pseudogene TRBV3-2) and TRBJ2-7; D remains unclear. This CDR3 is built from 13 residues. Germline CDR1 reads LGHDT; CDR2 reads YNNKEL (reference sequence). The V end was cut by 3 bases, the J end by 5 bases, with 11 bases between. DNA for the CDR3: TGTGCCAGCAGCCACCTAGGCTCAAACGAGCAGTACTTC. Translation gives CASSHLGSNEQYF.

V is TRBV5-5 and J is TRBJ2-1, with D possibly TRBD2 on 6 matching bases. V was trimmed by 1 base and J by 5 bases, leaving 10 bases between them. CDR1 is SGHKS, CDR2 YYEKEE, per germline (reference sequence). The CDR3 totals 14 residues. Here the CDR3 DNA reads TGTGCCAGCAGCTTGACCGCGGGGCACAATGAGCAGTTCTTC. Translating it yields CASSLTAGHNEQFF.

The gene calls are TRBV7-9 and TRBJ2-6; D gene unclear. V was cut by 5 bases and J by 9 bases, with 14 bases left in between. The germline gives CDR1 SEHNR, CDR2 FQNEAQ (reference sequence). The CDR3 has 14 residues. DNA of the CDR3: TGTGCCAGCAGCCCCTCCAGGAAGCTCAACGTCCTGACTTTC. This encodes CASSPSRKLNVLTF.

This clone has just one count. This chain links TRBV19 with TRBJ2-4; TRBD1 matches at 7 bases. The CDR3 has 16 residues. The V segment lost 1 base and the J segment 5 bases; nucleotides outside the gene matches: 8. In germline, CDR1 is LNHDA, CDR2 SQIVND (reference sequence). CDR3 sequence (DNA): TGTGCCAGTAGTATAGGTAACAGGGGATTAGAAAACATTCAGTACTTC. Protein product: CASSIGNRGLENIQYF.

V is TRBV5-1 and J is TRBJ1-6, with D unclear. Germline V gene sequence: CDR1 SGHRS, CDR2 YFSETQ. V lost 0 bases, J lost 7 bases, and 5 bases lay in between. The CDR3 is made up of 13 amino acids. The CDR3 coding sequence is TGCGCCAGCAGCTTGGGAGGGAATTCACCCCTCCACTTT. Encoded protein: CASSLGGNSPLHF.

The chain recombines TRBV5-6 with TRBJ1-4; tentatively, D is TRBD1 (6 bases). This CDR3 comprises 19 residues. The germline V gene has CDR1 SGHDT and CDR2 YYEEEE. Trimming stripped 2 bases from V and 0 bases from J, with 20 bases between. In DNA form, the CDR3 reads TGTGCCAGCAGCTTTACCCAGGGGTTCTTGGCCGCAACTAATGAAAAACTGTTTTTT. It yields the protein CASSFTQGFLAATNEKLFF.